This section outlines one T cell receptor beta chain sequence together with its context. Its cognate antigen is unknown. Trimming stripped 3 bases from V and 0 bases from J, with 9 bases between. Germline lookup yields CDR1 SGHAT and CDR2 FQNNGV. The CDR3 has 15 residues. The data belong to a study of blood T cells in healthy people across ages. Notes on the study in general: Researchers report that TCR beta diversity correlated strongly with naive T cell percentage. Investigators viewed diversity estimates from one million T cells as underestimates, the study reported. More naive CD4+ cells and higher diversity marked long-lived donors relative to aged donors. With unsorted PBMCs, a conclusive comparison of naive versus antigen-experienced cells was not possible.

Alongside a J-beta primer mix, a sample-barcoded 5' primer served in a second PCR lasting 7 to 11 cycles. TCRdb recomputed calls from the 5' RACE reads with MiXCR, one row per CDR3 protein. The table records roughly 800,000 distinct CDR3 sequences, approximately 53% of them present only once. The rearrangement links TRBV11-2 to TRBJ2-4; unclear D gene. The source material was blood. This sequence was found in a man older than 75 in good health. The chain's CDR3 is CASSLSELAKNIQYF. The CDR3 DNA sequence: TGTGCCAGCAGCTTGTCGGAGCTAGCCAAAAACATTCAGTACTTC.